Listed here are 30 T cell receptor beta chains from one sample, sequenced in a study of CD8 T cell repertoires and HIV-1 epitope variants. No antigen has been identified for these receptors. The table came from immunoSEQ multiplex PCR; TCRdb's copy has only in-frame clones and leaves some out. Of some 5,000 clones listed, just under 70% are singletons. The sequenced sample consisted of cultured CD8+ T cells derived from PBMCs. The origin of the receptors is a male donor with HIV.

V is TRBV7-9 and J is TRBJ2-1; D unclear. Trimming left V 2 bases short and J 10 bases short, with 9 bases between. There are 12 residues in the CDR3. Germline-derived CDR1 and CDR2 are SEHNR and FQNEAQ (reference sequence). The CDR3 region has the DNA TGTGCCAGCAGCTTAATGAACATAGAGCAGTTCTTC. Translating gives CASSLMNIEQFF.

The rearrangement joins TRBV4-1 to TRBJ1-1; weak D call: TRBD1 (6 bases). This CDR3 comprises 16 residues. Trimming removed 1 base at V and 1 base at J, with 13 bases between. Germline values: CDR1 MGHRA, CDR2 YSYEKL. The CDR3 loop is CASSQAGGGGNTEAFF. The CDR3 DNA is TGCGCCAGCAGCCAAGCCGGGGGAGGGGGGAACACTGAAGCTTTCTTT.

The sample holds one count of this clone. V gene TRBV28 combines with J gene TRBJ2-1, with 7 bases fitting TRBD2. From germline, CDR1 is MDHEN and CDR2 SYDVKM. With 8 bases clipped from V and 3 bases from J, the junction kept 1 base outside the gene matches. CDR3 length: 12 residues. CDR3 DNA sequence: TGTGCCAGCGGGGGGGACTACAATGAGCAGTTCTTC. Protein sequence: CASGGDYNEQFF.

V gene TRBV2 combines with J gene TRBJ1-5; TRBD1 might be the D (6 bases). The CDR3 covers 15 residues. The V gene lost 6 bases and the J gene lost 5 bases, with 17 bases spanning the gap. Germline V gives CDR1 SNHLY, CDR2 FYNNEI. DNA of the CDR3: TGTGCCAGCAGAGGGACACGGGGAGTCGATCAGCCCCAGCATTTT. This codes for CASRGTRGVDQPQHF.

CDR3 in DNA: TGTGCCAGCCAGGGTGGGGCGGCGGACCAAGAGACCCAGTACTTC. Its translation is CASQGGAADQETQYF. The V call is TRBV7-9, the J call TRBJ2-5, with D possibly TRBD1 on 5 matching bases. Trimming removed 8 bases at V and 0 bases at J, with 16 bases between. This CDR3 region has 15 residues. In germline, CDR1 is SEHNR, CDR2 FQNEAQ (reference sequence).

This clone appeared a single time. The genes are TRBV28 and TRBJ1-2; D is undetermined. This CDR3 has 11 residues. The V gene lost 3 bases and the J gene lost 10 bases, with 9 bases spanning the gap. Germline V gene sequence: CDR1 MDHEN, CDR2 SYDVKM. DNA of the CDR3: TGTGCCAGCAGTTTTGGCAGATACTACACCTTC. Amino acids: CASSFGRYYTF.

This clone has a handful of counts. V gene TRBV29-1 combines with J gene TRBJ2-1; the match to TRBD2 covers 10 bases. Germline V gives CDR1 SQVTM, CDR2 ANQGSEA. Unmatched junction bases numbered 6, after V lost 4 bases and J lost 6 bases. The CDR3 consists of 14 residues. The CDR3 reads CSVAGLAGVNEQFF. The DNA of the CDR3 is TGCAGCGTTGCAGGGCTAGCGGGAGTCAATGAGCAGTTCTTC.

By share of the sample, this clone is medium-sized. The chain is built from TRBV6-1 and TRBJ2-7; a possible D gene is TRBD1 (5 bases). V lost 3 bases and J lost 0, with 9 bases in between. The CDR3 consists of 14 residues. The V gene's germline CDR1 is MNHNS and CDR2 SASEGT. For the CDR3, the DNA is TGTGCCAGCAGTGATCAGGGAAGCTCCTACGAGCAGTACTTC. Amino acid sequence: CASSDQGSSYEQYF.

The rearrangement uses TRBV28 and TRBJ2-7; D might be TRBD1 (5 bases). V was cut by 3 bases and J by 5 bases, with 29 bases left in between. Germline V gives CDR1 MDHEN, CDR2 SYDVKM. The CDR3 is 19 residues long. CDR3 sequence (DNA): TGTGCCAGCAGTTTCCCCACCCCAGGCGGAAGGGGTCCCATGCACGAGCAGTACTTC. Translating gives CASSFPTPGGRGPMHEQYF.

This rearrangement joins TRBV15 to TRBJ2-5; D not certain. Germline V CDR1 and CDR2: LNHNV, YYDKDF (reference sequence). V was clipped by 3 bases and J by 5 bases, with 4 bases between them. The CDR3 covers 11 residues. CDR3 DNA: TGTGCCACCAGCAGCCTGGAGACCCAGTACTTC. It codes for CATSSLETQYF.

The chain recombines TRBV28 with TRBJ2-1; TRBD1 or TRBD2 may be the D gene (6 bases each). Between the trimmed V and J ends, which lost 7 bases and 9 bases, there was a span of 19 bases. This CDR3 spans 14 amino acids. Germline CDR1 is MDHEN and CDR2 is SYDVKM. The CDR3 coding sequence is TGTGCCAGCATGGGTTTTCGACAGGAGGGTGAGCAGTTCTTC. Translated: CASMGFRQEGEQFF.

The chain employs TRBV6-1 and TRBJ1-1; weak D call: TRBD1 (5 bases). CDR3 length equals 16 residues. In germline, CDR1 is MNHNS, CDR2 SASEGT. Trimming took off 1 base at V and 0 bases at J, with 12 bases between the two ends. Here the CDR3 reads CASSEGPGVMNTEAFF. The CDR3 DNA follows: TGTGCCAGCAGTGAAGGCCCGGGGGTAATGAACACTGAAGCTTTCTTT.

V gene TRBV7-3 combines with J gene TRBJ2-3; D remains unclear. This CDR3 spans 15 amino acids. Germline V gives CDR1 SGHTA, CDR2 FQGTGA. V lost 5 bases, J lost 6 bases, and 18 bases lay in between. For the CDR3, the DNA is TGTGCCAGCAGCCACCGGGCAGCCCCTGCGGATACGCAGTATTTT. Translating it yields CASSHRAAPADTQYF. Drawing the rest from reference TRBV7-3 and TRBJ2-3, the complete variable domain is GAGVSQTPSNKVTEKGKYVELRCDPISGHTALYWYRQSLGQGPEFLIYFQGTGAADDSGLPNDRFFAVRPEGSVSTLKIQRTERGDSAVYLCASSHRAAPADTQYFGPGTRLTVL.

This clone was detected a few times. V usage is TRBV6-1 and J usage is TRBJ1-2, with TRBD1 matching 9 bases. V shed 4 bases, J shed 2 bases, and the junction held 8 bases outside the gene matches. CDR1 MNHNS and CDR2 SASEGT come from the germline V gene. CDR3 length equals 16 residues. The CDR3 DNA reads as TGTGCCAGCAGTGTTGAACAGGGGGCAACCAACTATGGCTACACCTTC. Residues: CASSVEQGATNYGYTF.

This clone was seen a handful of times. This chain uses TRBV2 with TRBJ2-3; 7 bases line up with TRBD1. Germline V gene lookup returns CDR1 SNHLY and CDR2 FYNNEI. CDR3 length equals 15 residues. The J segment lost 0 bases and the V segment lost 6 bases, leaving 6 bases of the junction unmatched. CDR3 DNA: TGTGCCAGCAGAGGTGGACAGGTTAGCACAGATACGCAGTATTTT. Protein product: CASRGGQVSTDTQYF.

The V gene is TRBV13, the J gene TRBJ2-1, with TRBD2 matching over 10 bases. The ends lost 4 bases at V and 3 bases at J; junction bases unmatched: 3. The CDR3 loop spans 15 amino acids. Germline CDR1 reads PRHDT; CDR2 reads FYEKMQ (reference sequence). The CDR3 DNA reads TGTGCCAGCAGCTCTAGCGGGAGAGGCTACAATGAGCAGTTCTTC. Residues: CASSSSGRGYNEQFF.

The chain has TRBV7-6 and TRBJ1-3; a possible D gene is TRBD1 (6 bases). The CDR3 has 15 amino acids. V lost 1 base and J 2 bases, leaving 9 bases between the germline ends. Germline V gene sequence: CDR1 SGHVS, CDR2 FNYEAQ. The CDR3 nucleotides read TGTGCCAGCAGCTTAGATACAGGGCCTGGAAACACCATATATTTT. Amino acid sequence: CASSLDTGPGNTIYF.

This chain uses TRBV19 with TRBJ2-1; D possibly corresponds to TRBD2 (6 bases). V was cut by 3 bases and J by 4 bases, with 10 bases left in between. The CDR3 has 14 residues. CDR1 is LNHDA, CDR2 SQIVND, per germline (reference sequence). The chain's CDR3 is CASSMSGLYNEQFF. The CDR3 DNA follows: TGTGCCAGTAGTATGTCGGGACTTTACAATGAGCAGTTCTTC.

The V and J genes are TRBV5-4 and TRBJ2-7, with 7 bases identical to TRBD1. V lost 1 base to trimming and J lost 7 bases; unmatched junction nucleotides: 2. Germline V gene data show CDR1 as SGHNT and CDR2 as YYREEE (reference sequence). There are 12 residues in the CDR3. CDR3 coding DNA: TGTGCCAGCAGCTTGAGGGGGCGAGAGCAGTACTTC. The encoded protein is CASSLRGREQYF.

This clone was seen just once. This CDR3 is CASSLPRGPGDEQYF. The CDR3 nucleotides read TGTGCCAGCAGCCTACCTAGGGGGCCGGGCGACGAGCAGTACTTC. The chain links TRBV7-9 to TRBJ2-7, with TRBD1 identical over 7 bases. The CDR3 consists of 15 residues. The J segment lost 5 bases and the V segment lost 5 bases, leaving 12 bases of the junction unmatched. CDR1 and CDR2 from the germline V gene are SEHNR and FQNEAQ (reference sequence).

The chain is built from TRBV4-2 and TRBJ1-4, with D perhaps TRBD1 (6 bases). Trimming left V 4 bases short and J 5 bases short, with 17 bases between. Germline V gene data show CDR1 as LGHNA and CDR2 as YNFKEQ. The CDR3 runs 16 residues. CDR3 in amino acids: CASSPTTGSGNEKLFF. CDR3 nucleotides: TGTGCCAGCAGCCCCACCACAGGGTCGGGGAATGAAAAACTGTTTTTT.

The sample holds a few counts of this clone. The chain carries TRBV11-1 and TRBJ1-1; no clear D gene. Germline V gene lookup returns CDR1 SGHAT and CDR2 FQDESV (reference sequence). The CDR3 is 15 amino acids. The V end lost 5 bases, the J end lost 1 base, and 14 bases lay between the germline ends. The CDR3 region is CASSPQAIPNTEAFF. Here the CDR3 DNA reads TGTGCCAGCAGCCCCCAGGCGATCCCGAACACTGAAGCTTTCTTT.

In this sample, this clone turned up a few times. This chain joins TRBV7-8 and TRBJ1-2; no reliable D call. V was clipped by 2 bases and J by 4 bases, with 8 bases between them. Germline V gene lookup returns CDR1 SGHVS and CDR2 FQNEAQ. The CDR3 covers 13 residues. This CDR3 is CASSLYTTYGYTF. For the CDR3, the DNA is TGTGCCAGCAGCTTATACACGACCTATGGCTACACCTTC. Together with reference TRBV7-8 and TRBJ1-2, the CDR3 gives the full variable domain: GAGVSQSPRYKVAKRGQDVALRCDPISGHVSLFWYQQALGQGPEFLTYFQNEAQLDKSGLPSDRFFAERPEGSVSTLKIQRTQQEDSAVYLCASSLYTTYGYTFGSGTRLTVV.

The chain combines TRBV7-8 with TRBJ1-4; possible D gene TRBD1, 6 bases. Looked up from germline, CDR1 is SGHVS and CDR2 is FQNEAQ. V lost 3 bases and J 2 bases, leaving 19 bases between the germline ends. The CDR3 spans 18 residues. The CDR3 reads CASSLASGGGRTNEKLFF. CDR3 bases: TGTGCCAGCAGCTTGGCCTCAGGCGGGGGGCGGACTAATGAAAAACTGTTTTTT.

The chain combines TRBV7-9 with TRBJ2-5; 9 bases line up with TRBD2. V was pared by 3 bases and J by 4 bases, with 6 bases of the junction left unmatched. The CDR3 runs 15 residues. The V gene's germline CDR1 is SEHNR and CDR2 FQNEAQ (reference sequence). CDR3 DNA sequence: TGTGCCAGCAGCTTCTTTAGCGGGAGTGGAGAGACCCAGTACTTC. This encodes CASSFFSGSGETQYF.

This sequence joins TRBV28 and TRBJ1-1, with a weak D call TRBD1 (6 bases). V lost 3 bases and J 14 bases, leaving 16 bases between the germline ends. The CDR3 runs to 12 residues. Germline CDR1 MDHEN, CDR2 SYDVKM. CDR3 DNA: TGTGCCAGCAGTTTTCGGAGGACGGGGGGCTTCTTT. It codes for CASSFRRTGGFF. The entire variable domain, with the rest obtained from reference TRBV28 and TRBJ1-1, is as follows: DVKVTQSSRYLVKRTGEKVFLECVQDMDHENMFWYRQDPGLGLRLIYFSYDVKMKEKGDIPEGYSVSREKKERFSLILESASTNQTSMYLCASSFRRTGGFFGQGTRLTVV.

V and J are TRBV2 and TRBJ1-2; D gene uncertain. The ends were cut back, 2 bases at V and 2 bases at J, with 6 bases in the middle. The length of the CDR3 is 13 residues. In germline, CDR1 is SNHLY, CDR2 FYNNEI. The CDR3 sequence is CASSETENYGYTF. CDR3 sequence (DNA): TGTGCCAGCAGTGAAACCGAAAACTATGGCTACACCTTC.

The gene calls are TRBV4-1 and TRBJ1-2; 7 bases agree with TRBD1. V lost 1 base, J lost 4 bases, and 6 bases stayed unmatched. Germline V lookup: CDR1 MGHRA, CDR2 YSYEKL. The CDR3 consists of 15 residues. The CDR3 spells CASSQGTDRTYGYTF. CDR3 nucleotide sequence: TGCGCCAGCAGCCAAGGGACGGACAGGACCTATGGCTACACCTTC.

The rearrangement uses TRBV10-3 and TRBJ2-1; 10 bases are shared with TRBD2. Germline CDR1 reads ENHRY; CDR2 reads SYGVKD. The ends lost 3 bases at V and 1 base at J; junction bases unmatched: 6. CDR3 length equals 17 residues. The CDR3, as DNA: TGTGCCATCAGTGAAGCGGGAGGGTCCCCGTCCTACAATGAGCAGTTCTTC. Residues: CAISEAGGSPSYNEQFF.

The table lists this clone with a few counts. V and J are TRBV7-9 and TRBJ1-2; D is perhaps TRBD1 (6 bases). V dropped 1 base and J dropped 3 bases, with 9 bases sitting between them. Germline-derived CDR1 and CDR2 are SEHNR and FQNEAQ (reference sequence). The CDR3 is 14 amino acids. The CDR3 bases are TGTGCCAGCAGCTTAGGGGCAGGGGACTATGGCTACACCTTC. This encodes CASSLGAGDYGYTF.